This entry describes one TCR beta chain. Its antigen is still unknown. The data derive from a study of cytomegalovirus exposure and HLA in healthy donors. Study-wide background: The same platform used for the 666 first-cohort repertoires was also used for the 95 to 150 validation repertoires, as a later analysis reported. Regarding the study as a whole: It was confirmed in vitro that a few of the CMV-associated chains were specific for CMV antigens. The authors listed over 150 TCR beta chains as cytomegalovirus-associated.

With 5 bases removed from V and 0 bases from J, the gap between germline ends came to 8 bases. The germline V gene has CDR1 GTSNPN and CDR2 SVGIG (reference sequence). CDR3 size: 13 residues. The repertoire was sequenced with immunoSEQ multiplex PCR; TCRdb's copy has only in-frame clones and lacks some. The table lists 150,000 to 250,000 clones, about three quarters of them singletons. The donors were members of the validation cohort, which comprised more than 90 subjects and was separate from the first cohort of 670 or so subjects. The clonotype originates from a woman aged 25 to 39 in good health and CMV-seronegative. Material: PBMCs. The chain links TRBV30 to TRBJ1-3; D is unclear. CDR3 sequence: CAWEEISGNTIYF. Here the CDR3 DNA reads TGTGCCTGGGAGGAAATCTCTGGAAACACCATATATTTT.